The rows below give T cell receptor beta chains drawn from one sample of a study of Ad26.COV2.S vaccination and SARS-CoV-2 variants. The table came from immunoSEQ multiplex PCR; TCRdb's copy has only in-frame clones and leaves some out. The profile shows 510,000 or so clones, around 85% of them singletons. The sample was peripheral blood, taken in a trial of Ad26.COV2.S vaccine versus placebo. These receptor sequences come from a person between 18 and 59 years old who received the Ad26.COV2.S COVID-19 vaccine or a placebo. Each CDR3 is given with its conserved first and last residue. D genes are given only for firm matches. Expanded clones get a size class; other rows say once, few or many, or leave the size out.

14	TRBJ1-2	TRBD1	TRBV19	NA	CASKGDRTLYGYTF	TGTGCCAGTAAGGGGGACAGGACCCTCTATGGCTACACCTTC
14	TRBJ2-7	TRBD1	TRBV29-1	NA	CSVERTGGSYEQYF	TGCAGCGTTGAGAGGACAGGGGGATCCTACGAGCAGTACTTC
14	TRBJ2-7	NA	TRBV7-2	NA	CASSLGPSSYEQYF	TGTGCCAGCAGCTTAGGTCCGAGCTCCTACGAGCAGTACTTC
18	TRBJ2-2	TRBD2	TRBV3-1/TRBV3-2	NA	CASSPGGTSGKNTGELFF	TGTGCCAGCAGCCCAGGAGGCACTAGCGGGAAGAACACCGGGGAGCTGTTTTTT
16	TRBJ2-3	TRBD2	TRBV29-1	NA	CSVELGLAGVTDTQYF	TGCAGCGTTGAGTTAGGACTAGCGGGAGTCACAGATACGCAGTATTTT
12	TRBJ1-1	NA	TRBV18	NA	CASSPDGVEAFF	TGTGCCAGCTCACCGGACGGCGTTGAAGCTTTCTTT
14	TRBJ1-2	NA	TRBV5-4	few	CASSLGGGSYGYTF	TGTGCCAGCAGCCTAGGGGGTGGTTCCTATGGCTACACCTTC
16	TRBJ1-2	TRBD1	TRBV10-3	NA	CAISDLRQGINYGYTF	TGTGCCATCAGTGACTTGAGACAGGGAATTAACTATGGCTACACCTTC
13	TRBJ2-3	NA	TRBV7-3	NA	CASSKSGTDTQYF	TGTGCCAGCAGCAAGTCTGGTACAGATACGCAGTATTTT
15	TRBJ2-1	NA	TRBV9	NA	CASSGSSQAYNEQFF	TGTGCCAGCAGCGGCAGCTCCCAGGCCTACAATGAGCAGTTCTTC
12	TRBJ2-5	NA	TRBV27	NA	CASGEYQETQYF	TGTGCCAGCGGCGAGTACCAAGAGACCCAGTACTTC
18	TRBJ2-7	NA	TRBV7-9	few	CASSLGRGVADLHYEQYF	TGTGCCAGCAGCTTAGGGCGGGGAGTAGCGGACCTCCACTACGAGCAGTACTTC
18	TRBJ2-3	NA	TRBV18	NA	CASSPQSVGVIGTDTQYF	TGTGCCAGCTCACCACAATCTGTCGGGGTAATCGGCACAGATACGCAGTATTTT
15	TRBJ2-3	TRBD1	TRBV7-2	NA	CASSLNTGGPDTQYF	TGTGCCAGCAGCTTAAATACAGGGGGCCCAGATACGCAGTATTTT
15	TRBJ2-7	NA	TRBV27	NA	CASTPAAGAASEQYF	TGTGCCAGCACCCCCGCGGCAGGGGCAGCTTCCGAGCAGTACTTC
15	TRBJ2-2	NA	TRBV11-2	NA	CASSPTRGRTGELFF	TGTGCCAGCAGCCCGACTAGGGGGAGAACCGGGGAGCTGTTTTTT
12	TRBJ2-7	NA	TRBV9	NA	CASSSRGREQYF	TGTGCCAGCAGCTCCCGAGGACGCGAGCAGTACTTC
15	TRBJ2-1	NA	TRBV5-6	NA	CASSPPGQTNNEQFF	TGTGCCAGCAGCCCCCCGGGACAAACCAACAATGAGCAGTTCTTC
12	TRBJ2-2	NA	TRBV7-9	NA	CAAGPNTGELFF	TGTGCGGCTGGCCCGAACACCGGGGAGCTGTTTTTT
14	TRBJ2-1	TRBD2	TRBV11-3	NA	CASSGSGRGNEQFF	TGTGCCAGCAGCGGTAGCGGGCGGGGCAATGAGCAGTTCTTC
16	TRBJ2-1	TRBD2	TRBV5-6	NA	CASSSDSGSTYNEQFF	TGTGCCAGCAGCTCCGATAGCGGGAGTACCTACAATGAGCAGTTCTTC
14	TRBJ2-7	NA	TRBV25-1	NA	CASSKGGETYEQYF	TGTGCCAGCAGTAAGGGGGGCGAGACCTACGAGCAGTACTTC
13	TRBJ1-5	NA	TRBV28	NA	CASSPPPNQPQHF	TGTGCCAGCAGTCCCCCGCCGAATCAGCCCCAGCATTTT
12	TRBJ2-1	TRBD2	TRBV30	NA	CAWTNGRTRGFF	TGTGCCTGGACCAATGGTCGGACTAGGGGATTCTTC
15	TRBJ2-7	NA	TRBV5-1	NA	CASSLGGGLSYEQYF	TGCGCCAGCAGCTTGGGAGGGGGGCTATCCTACGAGCAGTACTTC
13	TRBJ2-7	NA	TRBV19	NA	CASSIKQYYEQYF	TGTGCCAGTAGTATCAAGCAGTACTACGAGCAGTACTTC
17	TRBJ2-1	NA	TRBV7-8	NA	CASSLYQRMGSYNEQFF	TGTGCCAGCAGCTTATATCAGCGGATGGGCTCCTACAATGAGCAGTTCTTC
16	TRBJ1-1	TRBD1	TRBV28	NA	CASSRVTGVANTEAFF	TGTGCCAGCAGCCGAGTGACAGGGGTCGCGAACACTGAAGCTTTCTTT
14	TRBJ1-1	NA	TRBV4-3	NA	CASSQPTRGTEAFF	TGCGCCAGCAGCCAGCCCACCCGGGGCACTGAAGCTTTCTTT
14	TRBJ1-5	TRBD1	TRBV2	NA	CASSSRDRVQPQHF	TGTGCCAGCAGCTCCCGGGACAGGGTTCAGCCCCAGCATTTT
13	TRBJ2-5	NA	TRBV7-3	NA	CASSLVPQETQYF	TGTGCCAGCAGCTTGGTCCCTCAAGAGACCCAGTACTTC
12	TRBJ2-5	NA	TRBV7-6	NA	CASSLEYLAQYF	TGTGCCAGCAGCTTAGAGTATCTGGCCCAGTACTTC
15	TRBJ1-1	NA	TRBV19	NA	CASSIRGGESKKAFF	TGTGCCAGTAGTATACGTGGAGGCGAGTCGAAGAAAGCTTTCTTT
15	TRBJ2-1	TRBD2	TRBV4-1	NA	CASSRTRSSYNEQFF	TGCGCCAGCAGCCGGACTAGGAGCTCCTACAATGAGCAGTTCTTC
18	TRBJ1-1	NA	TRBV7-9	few	CASSFNPGGAGGNTEAFF	TGTGCCAGCAGCTTTAATCCCGGGGGCGCAGGAGGGAACACTGAAGCTTTCTTT
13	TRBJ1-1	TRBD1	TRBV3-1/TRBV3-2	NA	CASSQGGTGRAFF	TGTGCCAGCAGCCAAGGGGGGACAGGGAGGGCTTTCTTT